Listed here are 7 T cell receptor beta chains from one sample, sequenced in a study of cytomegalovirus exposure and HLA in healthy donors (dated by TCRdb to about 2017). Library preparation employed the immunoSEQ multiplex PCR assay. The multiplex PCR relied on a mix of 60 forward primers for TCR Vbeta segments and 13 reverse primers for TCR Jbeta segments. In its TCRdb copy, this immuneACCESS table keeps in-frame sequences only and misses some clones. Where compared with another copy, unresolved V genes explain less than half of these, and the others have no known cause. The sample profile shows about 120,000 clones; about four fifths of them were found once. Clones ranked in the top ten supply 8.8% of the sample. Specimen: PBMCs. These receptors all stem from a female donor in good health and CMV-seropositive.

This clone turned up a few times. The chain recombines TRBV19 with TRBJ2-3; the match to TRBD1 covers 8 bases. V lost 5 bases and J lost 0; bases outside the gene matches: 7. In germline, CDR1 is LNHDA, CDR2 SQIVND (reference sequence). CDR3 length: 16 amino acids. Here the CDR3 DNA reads TGTGCCAGTAGTCCCCGACAGGGGCGAAGCACAGATACGCAGTATTTT. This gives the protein CASSPRQGRSTDTQYF.

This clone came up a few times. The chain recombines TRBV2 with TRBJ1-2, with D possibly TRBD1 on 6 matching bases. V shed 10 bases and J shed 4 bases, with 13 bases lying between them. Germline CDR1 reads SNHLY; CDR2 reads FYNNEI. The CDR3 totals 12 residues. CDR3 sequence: CAIKDSVYGYTF. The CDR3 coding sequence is TGTGCCATCAAGGACAGTGTCTATGGCTACACCTTC.

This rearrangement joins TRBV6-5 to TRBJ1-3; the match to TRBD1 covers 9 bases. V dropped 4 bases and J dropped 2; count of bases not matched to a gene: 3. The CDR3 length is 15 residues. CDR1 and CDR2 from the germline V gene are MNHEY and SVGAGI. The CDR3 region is CASSLQGATGNTIYF. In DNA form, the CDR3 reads TGTGCCAGCAGTTTACAGGGGGCGACTGGAAACACCATATATTTT.

The CDR3 is CASSMQGDQPQHF. The CDR3 coding sequence is TGTGCCAGTAGTATGCAGGGGGATCAGCCCCAGCATTTT. The chain couples TRBV19 to TRBJ1-5, with TRBD1 matching 7 bases. Per the germline V gene, CDR1 is LNHDA and CDR2 is SQIVND (reference sequence). Losses at the gene ends were 3 bases for V and 5 bases for J; bases not matched to a gene: 1. The CDR3 totals 13 residues.

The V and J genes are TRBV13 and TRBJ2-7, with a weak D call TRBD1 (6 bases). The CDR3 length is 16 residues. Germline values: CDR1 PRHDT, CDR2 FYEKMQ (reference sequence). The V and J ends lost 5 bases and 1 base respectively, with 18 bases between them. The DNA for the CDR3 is TGTGCCAGCAGCACCCGCCAGGGGAAATGGTCCTACGAGCAGTACTTC. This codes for CASSTRQGKWSYEQYF.

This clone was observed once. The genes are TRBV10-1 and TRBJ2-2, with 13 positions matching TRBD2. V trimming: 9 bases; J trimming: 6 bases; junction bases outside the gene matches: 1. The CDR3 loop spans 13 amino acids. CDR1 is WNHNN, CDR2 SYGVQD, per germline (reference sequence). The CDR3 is CASTSGGAGELFF. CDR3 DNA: TGCGCCAGTACTAGCGGGGGGGCCGGGGAGCTGTTTTTT.

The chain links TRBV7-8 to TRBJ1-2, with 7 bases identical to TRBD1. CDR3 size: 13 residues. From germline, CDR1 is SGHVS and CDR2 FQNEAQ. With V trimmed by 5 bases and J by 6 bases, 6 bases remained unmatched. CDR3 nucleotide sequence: TGTGCCAGCAGCGTGGGACAGCCGCATGGCTACACCTTC. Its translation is CASSVGQPHGYTF.